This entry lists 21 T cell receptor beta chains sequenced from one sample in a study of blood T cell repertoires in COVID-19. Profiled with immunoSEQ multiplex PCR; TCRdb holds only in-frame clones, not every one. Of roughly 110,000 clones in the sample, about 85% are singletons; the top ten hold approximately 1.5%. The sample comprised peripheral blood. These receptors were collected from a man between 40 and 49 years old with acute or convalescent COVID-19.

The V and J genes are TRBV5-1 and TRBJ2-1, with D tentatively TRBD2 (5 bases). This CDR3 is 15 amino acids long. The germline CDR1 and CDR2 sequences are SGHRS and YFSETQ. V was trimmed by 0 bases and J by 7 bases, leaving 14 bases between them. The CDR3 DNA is TGCGCCAGCAGCTTGGGGCTAGCCCCCGGGAATGAGCAGTTCTTC. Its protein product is CASSLGLAPGNEQFF.

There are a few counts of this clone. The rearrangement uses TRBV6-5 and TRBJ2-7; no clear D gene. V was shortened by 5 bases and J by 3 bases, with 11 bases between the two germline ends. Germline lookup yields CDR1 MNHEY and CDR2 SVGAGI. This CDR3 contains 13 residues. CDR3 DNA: TGTGCCAGCAGTCTGACATTGGGCTACGAGCAGTACTTC. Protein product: CASSLTLGYEQYF.

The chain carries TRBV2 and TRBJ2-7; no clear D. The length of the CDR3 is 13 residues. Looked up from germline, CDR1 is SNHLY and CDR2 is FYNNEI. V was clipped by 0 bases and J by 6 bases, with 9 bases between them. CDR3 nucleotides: TGTGCCAGCAGTGAAGCCTCATCGGTCGAGCAGTACTTC. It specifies CASSEASSVEQYF. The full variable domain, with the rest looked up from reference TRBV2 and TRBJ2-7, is EPEVTQTPSHQVTQMGQEVILRCVPISNHLYFYWYRQILGQKVEFLVSFYNNEISEKSEIFDDQFSVERPDGSNFTLKIRSTKLEDSAMYFCASSEASSVEQYFGPGTRLTVT.

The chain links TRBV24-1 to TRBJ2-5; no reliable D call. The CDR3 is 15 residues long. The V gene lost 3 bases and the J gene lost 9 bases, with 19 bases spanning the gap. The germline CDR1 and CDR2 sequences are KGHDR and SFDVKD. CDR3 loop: CATSDPLTRPVAQYF. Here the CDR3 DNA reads TGTGCCACCAGTGATCCCTTGACTCGACCGGTGGCCCAGTACTTC.

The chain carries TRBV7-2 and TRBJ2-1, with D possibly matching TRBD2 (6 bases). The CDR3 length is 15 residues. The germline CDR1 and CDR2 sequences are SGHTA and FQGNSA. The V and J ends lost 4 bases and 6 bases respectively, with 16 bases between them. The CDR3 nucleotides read TGTGCCAGCAGCTGGCTTAGCGGTGACTTCAATGAGCAGTTCTTC. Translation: CASSWLSGDFNEQFF.

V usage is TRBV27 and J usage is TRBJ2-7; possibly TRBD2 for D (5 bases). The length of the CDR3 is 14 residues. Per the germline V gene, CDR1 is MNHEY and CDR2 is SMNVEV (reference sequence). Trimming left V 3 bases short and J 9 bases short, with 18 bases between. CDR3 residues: CASSFSGTQLAQYF. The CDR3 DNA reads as TGTGCCAGCAGTTTCTCGGGAACCCAGTTGGCGCAGTACTTC.

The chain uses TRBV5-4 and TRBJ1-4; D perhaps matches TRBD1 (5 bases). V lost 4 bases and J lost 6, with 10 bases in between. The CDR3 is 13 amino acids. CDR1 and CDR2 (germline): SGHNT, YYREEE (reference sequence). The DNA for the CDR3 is TGTGCCAGCAGCCCGCCGGGGGATGAAAAACTGTTTTTT. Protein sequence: CASSPPGDEKLFF.

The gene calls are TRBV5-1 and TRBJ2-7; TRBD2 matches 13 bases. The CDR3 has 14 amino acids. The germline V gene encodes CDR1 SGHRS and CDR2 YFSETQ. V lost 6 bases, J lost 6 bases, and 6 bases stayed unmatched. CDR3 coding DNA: TGCGCCAGCACCGCCACTAGCGGGAGGGGCGAGCAGTACTTC. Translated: CASTATSGRGEQYF.

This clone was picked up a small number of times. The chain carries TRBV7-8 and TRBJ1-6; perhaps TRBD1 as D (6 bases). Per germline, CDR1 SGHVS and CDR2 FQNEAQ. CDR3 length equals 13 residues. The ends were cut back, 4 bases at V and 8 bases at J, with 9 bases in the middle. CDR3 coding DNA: TGTGCCAGCAGCTCACAGGGTTATTCACCCCTCCACTTT. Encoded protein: CASSSQGYSPLHF.

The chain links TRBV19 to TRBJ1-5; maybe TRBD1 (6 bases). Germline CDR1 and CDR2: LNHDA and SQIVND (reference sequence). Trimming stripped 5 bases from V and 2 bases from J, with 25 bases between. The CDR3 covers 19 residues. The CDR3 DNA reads TGTGCCAGTAGTGTGGGGCCTCTACAGGGAGTGGTGCGCAATCAGCCCCAGCATTTT. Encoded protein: CASSVGPLQGVVRNQPQHF.

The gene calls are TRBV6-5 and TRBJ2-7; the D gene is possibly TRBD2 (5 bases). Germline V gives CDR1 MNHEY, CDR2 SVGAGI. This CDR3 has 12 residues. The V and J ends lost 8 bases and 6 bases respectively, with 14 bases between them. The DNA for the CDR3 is TGTGCCAGCGCACTAGTGTCGGGCGAGCAGTACTTC. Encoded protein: CASALVSGEQYF.

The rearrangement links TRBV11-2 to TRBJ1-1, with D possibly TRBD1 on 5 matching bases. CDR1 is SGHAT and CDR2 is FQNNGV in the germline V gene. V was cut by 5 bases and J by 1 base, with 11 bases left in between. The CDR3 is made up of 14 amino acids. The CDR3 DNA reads TGTGCCAGCAGCCGAAGGGGAGGGAACACTGAAGCTTTCTTT. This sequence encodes CASSRRGGNTEAFF.

The CDR3 sequence is CASRTWTGGYTF. CDR3 nucleotides: TGTGCCAGCAGAACCTGGACAGGTGGCTACACCTTC. The chain is built from TRBV25-1 and TRBJ1-2; 7 positions match TRBD1. The germline V gene has CDR1 MGHDK and CDR2 SYGVNS. This CDR3 comprises 12 residues. V lost 6 bases and J lost 7; bases outside the gene matches: 5.

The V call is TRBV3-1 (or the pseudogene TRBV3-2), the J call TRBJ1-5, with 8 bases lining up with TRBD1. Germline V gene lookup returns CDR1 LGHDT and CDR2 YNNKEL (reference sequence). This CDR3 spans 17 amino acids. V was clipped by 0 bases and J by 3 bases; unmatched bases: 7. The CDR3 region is CASSQDLGQGFNQPQHF. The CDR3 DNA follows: TGTGCCAGCAGCCAAGATCTCGGACAGGGTTTCAATCAGCCCCAGCATTTT.

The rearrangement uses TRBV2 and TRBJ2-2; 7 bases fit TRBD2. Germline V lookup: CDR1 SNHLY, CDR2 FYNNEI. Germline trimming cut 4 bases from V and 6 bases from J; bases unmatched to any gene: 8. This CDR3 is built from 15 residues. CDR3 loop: CASSALGRGAGELFF. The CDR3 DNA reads TGTGCCAGCAGTGCCCTGGGGAGGGGAGCCGGGGAGCTGTTTTTT.

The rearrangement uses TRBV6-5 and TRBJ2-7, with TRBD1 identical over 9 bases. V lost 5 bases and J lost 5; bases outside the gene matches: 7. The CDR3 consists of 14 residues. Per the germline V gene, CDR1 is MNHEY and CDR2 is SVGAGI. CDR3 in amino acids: CASSPGTGRDEQYF. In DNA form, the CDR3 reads TGTGCCAGCAGTCCGGGGACAGGGAGGGACGAGCAGTACTTC.

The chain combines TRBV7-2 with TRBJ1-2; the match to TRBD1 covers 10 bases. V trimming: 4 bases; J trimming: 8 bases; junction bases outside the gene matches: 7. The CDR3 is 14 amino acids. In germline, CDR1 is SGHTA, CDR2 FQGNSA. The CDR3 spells CASSSIRDRGGYTF. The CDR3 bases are TGTGCCAGCAGCTCTATCCGGGACAGGGGCGGCTACACCTTC. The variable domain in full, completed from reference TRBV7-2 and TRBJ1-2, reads GAGVSQSPSNKVTEKGKDVELRCDPISGHTALYWYRQSLGQGLEFLIYFQGNSAPDKSGLPSDRFSAERTGGSVSTLTIQRTQQEDSAVYLCASSSIRDRGGYTFGSGTRLTVV.

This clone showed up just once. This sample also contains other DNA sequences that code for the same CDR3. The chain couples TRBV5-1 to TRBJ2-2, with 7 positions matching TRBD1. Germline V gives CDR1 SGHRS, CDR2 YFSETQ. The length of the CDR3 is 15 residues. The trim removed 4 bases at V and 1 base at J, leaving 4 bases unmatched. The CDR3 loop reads CASSLGQENTGELFF. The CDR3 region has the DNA TGCGCCAGCAGCCTCGGACAGGAGAACACCGGGGAGCTGTTTTTT.

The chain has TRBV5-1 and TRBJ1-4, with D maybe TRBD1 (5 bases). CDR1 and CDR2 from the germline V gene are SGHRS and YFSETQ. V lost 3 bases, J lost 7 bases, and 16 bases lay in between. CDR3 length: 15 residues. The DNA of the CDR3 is TGCGCCAGCAGCTCTGATGGGCGGGGGAGTGAAAAACTGTTTTTT. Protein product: CASSSDGRGSEKLFF.

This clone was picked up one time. CDR3 nucleotides: TGTGCCAGCAGCTTACTTAGTAGCGGGGGGCACGGTTCGTTCTTC. Protein sequence: CASSLLSSGGHGSFF. The chain links TRBV11-1 to TRBJ2-1; 10 positions agree with TRBD2. With V trimmed by 2 bases and J by 15 bases, 13 bases remained unmatched. Germline V gene lookup returns CDR1 SGHAT and CDR2 FQDESV (reference sequence). This CDR3 has 15 residues.

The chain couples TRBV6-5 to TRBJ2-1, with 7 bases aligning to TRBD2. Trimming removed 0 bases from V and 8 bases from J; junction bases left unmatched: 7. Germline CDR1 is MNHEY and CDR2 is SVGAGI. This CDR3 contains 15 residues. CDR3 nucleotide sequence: TGTGCCAGCAGTTACTCTACTAGCGTCACCGATGAGCAGTTCTTC. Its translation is CASSYSTSVTDEQFF.